These 18 T cell receptor beta chains came from one sample sequenced in a study of cytomegalovirus exposure and HLA in healthy donors. Sequenced by immunoSEQ multiplex PCR; TCRdb stores in-frame clones only, minus some. Altogether hundreds of thousands of clones are present, around 85% being singletons, with the ten largest covering over 0.95%. Sequencing was performed on PBMCs. These receptor sequences come from a woman in her twenties or thirties in good health and CMV-seropositive.

The gene calls are TRBV5-1 and TRBJ2-5; D might be TRBD2 (7 bases). The germline V gene has CDR1 SGHRS and CDR2 YFSETQ. Trimming took off 0 bases at V and 4 bases at J, with 16 bases between the two ends. The CDR3 covers 16 residues. This CDR3 reads CASSLEGGDKAETQYF. The CDR3, as DNA: TGCGCCAGCAGCTTGGAGGGAGGGGACAAGGCAGAGACCCAGTACTTC.

The chain uses TRBV19 and TRBJ2-2; D is perhaps TRBD1 (6 bases). The CDR3 length is 18 residues. V lost 7 bases and J 3 bases, leaving 24 bases between the germline ends. The germline CDR1 and CDR2 sequences are LNHDA and SQIVND (reference sequence). The CDR3 is CASKGIRYRAYDTGELFF. CDR3 sequence (DNA): TGTGCCAGTAAAGGGATCAGGTACAGGGCCTATGACACCGGGGAGCTGTTTTTT.

The CDR3 is CASLRQPNEAFF. CDR3 bases: TGTGCCAGCCTACGACAGCCCAATGAAGCTTTCTTT. The J gene is TRBJ1-1, the V gene TRBV28; D may be TRBD1 (5 bases). The germline V gene encodes CDR1 MDHEN and CDR2 SYDVKM. The V end was cut by 8 bases, the J end by 7 bases, with 14 bases between. CDR3 length: 12 residues.

The V call is TRBV5-1, the J call TRBJ1-1, with TRBD1 matching over 8 bases. The CDR3 sequence is 17 residues long. Looked up from germline, CDR1 is SGHRS and CDR2 is YFSETQ. V was clipped by 4 bases and J by 0 bases; unmatched bases: 11. CDR3 nucleotides: TGCGCCAGCAGCACCGGACAGGGAGGCGGGGTGAACACTGAAGCTTTCTTT. Encoded protein: CASSTGQGGGVNTEAFF.

The chain uses TRBV4-1 and TRBJ2-3; 11 nucleotides agree with TRBD2. Germline trimming cut 0 bases from V and 5 bases from J; bases unmatched to any gene: 13. The CDR3 contains 19 residues. CDR1 and CDR2 (germline): MGHRA, YSYEKL. The CDR3 loop is CASSQDSADLAGGVDTQYF. For the CDR3, the DNA is TGCGCCAGCAGCCAAGATTCGGCAGACCTAGCGGGAGGAGTAGATACGCAGTATTTT.

For the CDR3, the DNA is TGTGCCAGCAGCCGGGACTCCGGAGGCGAGCAGTACTTC. Protein: CASSRDSGGEQYF. The chain is built from TRBV11-2 and TRBJ2-7, with D possibly being TRBD2 (6 bases). Germline V CDR1 and CDR2: SGHAT, FQNNGV. Trimming removed 5 bases at V and 6 bases at J, with 14 bases between. CDR3 length: 13 amino acids.

The chain is built from TRBV2 and TRBJ2-7, with D tentatively TRBD2 (6 bases). This CDR3 comprises 15 residues. V dropped 4 bases and J dropped 3 bases, with 16 bases sitting between them. Per germline, CDR1 SNHLY and CDR2 FYNNEI. The DNA for the CDR3 is TGTGCCAGCAGTGGGGTTAGCGGTCTCGACTACGAGCAGTACTTC. Its protein is CASSGVSGLDYEQYF.

The chain employs TRBV5-4 and TRBJ1-1, with 9 bases lining up with TRBD1. Germline CDR1 reads SGHNT; CDR2 reads YYREEE (reference sequence). With V trimmed by 6 bases and J by 1 base, 4 bases remained unmatched. The CDR3 spans 14 residues. The CDR3 DNA reads TGTGCCAGCACACGGGACAGGGCGAACACTGAAGCTTTCTTT. It codes for CASTRDRANTEAFF.

This clone appeared once. This rearrangement joins TRBV11-3 to TRBJ2-5, with 7 bases matching TRBD1. Germline loops: CDR1 SGHNT, CDR2 YENEEA. This CDR3 has 16 amino acids. The V segment lost 2 bases and the J segment 2 bases; nucleotides outside the gene matches: 8. CDR3 loop: CASSLIWGQSQETQYF. The DNA of the CDR3 is TGTGCCAGCAGCTTAATATGGGGACAGAGTCAAGAGACCCAGTACTTC.

This clone has just a few counts. The genes are TRBV30 and TRBJ2-5; possible D gene TRBD2, 5 bases. Trimming cost V 1 base and J 4 bases, with 7 bases left between them. CDR1 is GTSNPN, CDR2 SVGIG, per germline (reference sequence). CDR3 length equals 12 residues. In DNA, the CDR3 is TGTGCCTGGAGTGCGGGGAGAGAGACCCAGTACTTC. It is translated as CAWSAGRETQYF. The whole variable domain, remainder taken from reference TRBV30 and TRBJ2-5, is SQTIHQWPATLVQPVGSPLSLECTVEGTSNPNLYWYRQAAGRGLQLLFYSVGIGQISSEVPQNLSASRPQDRQFILSSKKLLLSDSGFYLCAWSAGRETQYFGPGTRLLVL.

This sequence joins TRBV13 and TRBJ2-2, with TRBD2 matching over 7 bases. V trimming: 7 bases; J trimming: 4 bases; junction bases outside the gene matches: 12. The CDR3 is 16 amino acids. CDR1 and CDR2 (germline): PRHDT, FYEKMQ (reference sequence). CDR3 bases: TGTGCCAGCACCCTTCTAGCGGTTGTTGGCACCGGGGAGCTGTTTTTT. It is translated as CASTLLAVVGTGELFF.

This sequence joins TRBV27 and TRBJ1-1; TRBD1 might be the D (5 bases). The V gene lost 7 bases and the J gene lost 9 bases, with 12 bases spanning the gap. CDR1 and CDR2 from the germline V gene are MNHEY and SMNVEV (reference sequence). The CDR3 is 11 amino acids. The CDR3 loop reads CASIHRTKAFF. The CDR3 DNA follows: TGTGCCAGCATCCACAGGACTAAAGCTTTCTTT.

As concerns this clone: The sample holds other DNA sequences that translate to the same CDR3. This chain joins TRBV5-1 and TRBJ1-1, with D unresolved. Germline V lookup: CDR1 SGHRS, CDR2 YFSETQ. The CDR3 extends over 15 amino acids. The germline V and J ends were trimmed by 0 bases and 5 bases, with 14 bases remaining between them. Here the CDR3 reads CASSLAGIVGTEAFF. The CDR3 DNA reads TGCGCCAGCAGCTTGGCCGGGATCGTGGGGACTGAAGCTTTCTTT.

This chain joins TRBV28 and TRBJ2-7; 7 positions agree with TRBD1. J was trimmed by 0 bases and V by 9 bases; bases with no gene match: 11. Looked up from germline, CDR1 is MDHEN and CDR2 is SYDVKM. This CDR3 is 15 amino acids long. Here the CDR3 reads CASQGAGTDSYEQYF. The DNA for the CDR3 is TGTGCCAGTCAGGGTGCCGGGACAGACTCCTACGAGCAGTACTTC.

The V call is TRBV27, the J call TRBJ1-4; D is undetermined. CDR1 and CDR2 (germline): MNHEY, SMNVEV (reference sequence). The CDR3 extends over 17 amino acids. Trimming stripped 5 bases from V and 0 bases from J, with 16 bases between. The CDR3, as DNA: TGTGCCAGCAGTAAATTTGTAGATTATACAACTAATGAAAAACTGTTTTTT. Translating gives CASSKFVDYTTNEKLFF.

This chain connects TRBV30 to TRBJ2-1; D perhaps matches TRBD2 (5 bases). Trimming shortened V by 3 bases and J by 9 bases, and 9 bases separated the two germline ends. The germline CDR1 and CDR2 sequences are GTSNPN and SVGIG (reference sequence). The CDR3 is 11 residues long. The CDR3 is CAWRRAIEQFF. In DNA, the CDR3 is TGTGCCTGGAGGAGGGCCATTGAGCAGTTCTTC.

This chain's CDR3 is CAISDLRGLLADEVGEQFF. The DNA for the CDR3 is TGTGCCATCAGTGACCTCCGCGGGTTGTTAGCCGACGAAGTAGGAGAGCAGTTCTTC. The V and J genes are TRBV10-3 and TRBJ2-1, with D maybe TRBD2 (5 bases). Germline assignment: CDR1 ENHRY and CDR2 SYGVKD. This CDR3 spans 19 amino acids. Trimming took off 3 bases at V and 10 bases at J, with 31 bases between the two ends.

This clone has a handful of counts. The genes are TRBV10-3 and TRBJ2-3; TRBD1 agrees at 7 bases. The ends lost 4 bases at V and 11 bases at J; junction bases unmatched: 12. Germline lookup yields CDR1 ENHRY and CDR2 SYGVKD. The CDR3 totals 14 residues. The CDR3 DNA reads TGTGCCATCAGTGGGAACCGAACAGGGGTTAAGCAGTATTTT. Translated: CAISGNRTGVKQYF.